Below, 30 T cell receptor beta chains from the same sample are listed, as sequenced in a study of T cells in Graves' hyperthyroidism and ophthalmopathy. Amplified TCR beta CDR3 regions came from RNA transcripts. With the HTBI primer set, the TCR CDR3 went through a first round of RT-PCR. In TCRdb, the multiplex PCR reads were re-called with MiXCR into one record per CDR3 protein. Of 460,000 or so distinct CDR3 sequences listed, approximately 15% are singletons. Sequences were obtained from blood. These receptors originate from a woman under 30 with Graves' hyperthyroidism.

This clonotype was observed at least ten times. The chain couples TRBV11-3 to TRBJ2-1, with 9 positions matching TRBD2. With V trimmed by 6 bases and J by 7 bases, 10 bases remained unmatched. From germline, CDR1 is SGHNT and CDR2 YENEEA. This CDR3 contains 15 residues. The CDR3 loop is CASSISGRAGNEQFF. CDR3 bases: TGTGCCAGCAGTATTAGCGGGAGAGCTGGGAATGAGCAGTTCTTC.

This clonotype was observed a handful of times. This rearrangement joins TRBV27 to TRBJ1-1; the D is unclear. The CDR3 is made up of 13 amino acids. Per germline, CDR1 MNHEY and CDR2 SMNVEV (reference sequence). The V and J ends lost 0 bases and 8 bases respectively, with 10 bases between them. CDR3 sequence reads: CASSLSFRSEAFF. As DNA, the CDR3 is TGTGCCAGCAGTTTATCGTTCCGCTCCGAAGCTTTCTTT.

Ten or more counts support this clonotype. This chain uses TRBV10-3 with TRBJ2-7; unclear D gene. The CDR3 is 14 residues long. In germline, CDR1 is ENHRY, CDR2 SYGVKD. Between the trimmed V and J ends, which lost 1 base and 3 bases, there was a span of 10 bases. The CDR3 loop is CAISELGINYEQYV. Here the CDR3 DNA reads TGTGCCATCAGTGAGTTAGGGATTAACTACGAGCAGTACGTC.

This clonotype was picked up a small number of times. This could be a read error, since a much larger clone is one nucleotide away. The J gene is TRBJ2-7, the V gene TRBV6-2 or TRBV6-3, with TRBD1 matching 10 bases. The CDR3 runs 14 residues. Trimming at V came to 4 bases and at J to 4 bases, leaving 4 bases not matched to a gene. Germline loops: CDR1 MNHEY, CDR2 SVGEGT. The CDR3 DNA sequence: TGTGCCAGCAGTTCACGACAGGGGGCATACGAGCAGTACTTC. Protein product: CASSSRQGAYEQYF.

This clonotype was seen only a few times. This sequence joins TRBV14 and TRBJ1-4, with a weak D call TRBD1 (6 bases). There are 14 residues in the CDR3. Trimming stripped 2 bases from V and 8 bases from J, with 12 bases between. Germline V gene sequence: CDR1 SGHDN, CDR2 FVKESK. In nucleotides, the CDR3 is TGTGCCAGCAGCCAAATCACGGGGGGCGAAAAACTGTTTTTT. It yields the protein CASSQITGGEKLFF. Full variable domain (rest looked up from reference TRBV14 and TRBJ1-4): EAGVTQFPSHSVIEKGQTVTLRCDPISGHDNLYWYRRVMGKEIKFLLHFVKESKQDESGMPNNRFLAERTGGTYSTLKVQPAELEDSGVYFCASSQITGGEKLFFGSGTQLSVL.

On this clonotype itself: One junction end does not reproduce the germline sequence, and a read error may be involved. V and J are TRBV10-3 and TRBJ2-3; TRBD1 is a possible D gene (7 bases). CDR3 length equals 13 residues. Germline loops: CDR1 ENHRY, CDR2 SYGVKD. The CDR3, as DNA: TGTGCCACCGCGGGACAGTACACAGGTACGCAGTATTTT. Amino acids: CATAGQYTGTQYF.

Comment on this clonotype: One end of the junction fails to match germline, which may point to a read error. The CDR3: CASSLVAGGPGTGELFF. Here the CDR3 DNA reads TGTGCTAGCAGCTTAGTCGCGGGAGGGCCTGGCACCGGGGAGCTGTTTTTT. This chain uses TRBV7-7 with TRBJ2-2; 9 nucleotides agree with TRBD2. Germline V lookup: CDR1 SSHAT, CDR2 FNYEAQ (reference sequence). CDR3 length equals 17 residues.

About this clonotype itself: This sequence may be a read error, since a much larger clone differs from it by one base. This chain joins TRBV10-3 and TRBJ2-5; TRBD2 matches at 9 bases. This CDR3 contains 13 residues. The germline CDR1 and CDR2 sequences are ENHRY and SYGVKD. Here the CDR3 reads CAISGLAEETQHF. CDR3 nucleotides: TGTGCCATCAGTGGACTAGCGGAAGAGACCCAGCACTTC.

The table lists this clonotype with a few counts. The chain links TRBV24-1 to TRBJ2-2; 8 bases are shared with TRBD1. Losses at the gene ends were 9 bases for V and 2 bases for J; bases not matched to a gene: 4. CDR3 length: 14 residues. Looked up from germline, CDR1 is KGHDR and CDR2 is SFDVKD. The CDR3 loop is CATGQGPNTGELFF. As DNA, the CDR3 is TGTGCCACCGGACAGGGTCCCAACACCGGGGAGCTGTTTTTT.

This clonotype came up many times. This chain links TRBV7-2 with TRBJ2-1; 13 bases map to TRBD2. Germline CDR1 reads SGHTA; CDR2 reads FQGNSA. CDR3 length equals 15 residues. V dropped 5 bases and J dropped 7; count of bases not matched to a gene: 5. CDR3: CASSPGTSGTNEQFF. CDR3 nucleotides: TGTGCCAGCAGCCCCGGGACTAGCGGGACGAATGAGCAGTTCTTC.

This clonotype occurred many times. DNA of the CDR3: TGTGCCAGCAGTCTGGGACTAGCGGGAGGACTGCTCTCCTACAATGAGCAGTTCTTC. The encoded protein is CASSLGLAGGLLSYNEQFF. This chain uses TRBV6-1 with TRBJ2-1, with 15 bases that match TRBD2. The CDR3 length is 19 residues. V was pared by 5 bases and J by 0 bases, with 8 bases of the junction left unmatched. Germline V lookup: CDR1 MNHNS, CDR2 SASEGT.

The chain joins TRBV19 to TRBJ2-1; 9 nucleotides line up with TRBD1. V trimming: 7 bases; J trimming: 3 bases; junction bases outside the gene matches: 10. This CDR3 contains 16 residues. Germline V gives CDR1 LNHDA, CDR2 SQIVND (reference sequence). The CDR3 region has the DNA TGTGCCAGTAAAGGGAATCCGGGACAGGGCTACAATGAGCAGTTCTTC. It is translated as CASKGNPGQGYNEQFF.

This clonotype was recorded many times. V usage is TRBV12-3 or TRBV12-4 and J usage is TRBJ1-2; D remains unclear. The CDR3 is made up of 12 amino acids. V lost 2 bases, J lost 8 bases, and 9 bases lay in between. CDR3 in amino acids: CASSLMNSGYTF. CDR3 in DNA: TGTGCCAGCAGTTTAATGAACAGCGGCTACACCTTC.

A single count supports this clonotype. J is TRBJ2-7 and V is TRBV11-1, with TRBD2 matching 7 bases. The CDR3 spans 17 residues. V trimming: 0 bases; J trimming: 2 bases; junction bases outside the gene matches: 10. The V gene's germline CDR1 is SGHAT and CDR2 FQDESV (reference sequence). CDR3 DNA: TGTGCCAGCAGCTTAGCCTCCCGGGCTAGCGGCACCTACGAGCAGTACTTC. This encodes CASSLASRASGTYEQYF.

In this sample, this clonotype turned up many times. The chain has TRBV20-1 and TRBJ2-3; 10 nucleotides match TRBD2. CDR1 and CDR2 from the germline V gene are DFQATT and SNEGSKA (reference sequence). V dropped 4 bases and J dropped 2; count of bases not matched to a gene: 9. This CDR3 is 16 amino acids long. This CDR3 reads CSATGLAKKYTDTQYF. The CDR3 DNA sequence: TGCAGTGCTACGGGACTAGCGAAGAAATACACAGATACGCAGTATTTT.

This sequence joins TRBV7-9 and TRBJ1-2, with D tentatively TRBD1 (6 bases). CDR1 is SEHNR, CDR2 FQNEAQ, per germline (reference sequence). CDR3 length equals 14 residues. V shed 4 bases and J shed 4 bases, with 13 bases lying between them. The CDR3 loop reads CASSSGPDSYGYTF. CDR3 DNA sequence: TGTGCCAGCAGCTCAGGGCCGGACAGCTATGGCTACACCTTC.

This clonotype came up many times. This rearrangement joins TRBV6-1 to TRBJ2-7; 10 bases match TRBD2. CDR1 and CDR2 from the germline V gene are MNHNS and SASEGT. The V segment lost 3 bases and the J segment 7 bases; nucleotides outside the gene matches: 9. The CDR3 covers 15 residues. CDR3 sequence reads: CASSDLAGVSGEQYF. The CDR3 coding sequence is TGTGCCAGCAGTGACCTAGCGGGAGTTTCTGGGGAGCAGTACTTC.

This clonotype was seen more than once but under ten times. The chain carries TRBV4-1 and TRBJ2-1, with 8 bases that match TRBD2. CDR1 and CDR2 (germline): MGHRA, YSYEKL. The V gene end was trimmed by 4 bases and the J gene end by 9 bases; junction bases not matched to a gene: 8. CDR3 length: 14 amino acids. The CDR3 is CASSPGTSQAEQFF. The CDR3 DNA reads as TGCGCCAGCAGCCCTGGGACTAGTCAGGCTGAGCAGTTCTTC.

This clonotype has a count of ten or more. The chain couples TRBV6-1 to TRBJ2-7; possibly TRBD1 for D (6 bases). This CDR3 is 14 amino acids long. Trimming cost V 5 bases and J 6 bases, with 17 bases left between them. Germline V gives CDR1 MNHNS, CDR2 SASEGT. The CDR3 DNA sequence: TGTGCCAGCAGTCAATCGAACAGGGTTATCGAGCAGTACTTC. This translates into CASSQSNRVIEQYF.

This clonotype has more than one count but fewer than ten. The chain links TRBV12-3 or TRBV12-4 to TRBJ2-3; maybe TRBD2 (6 bases). The length of the CDR3 is 14 residues. Trimming removed 6 bases at V and 5 bases at J, with 15 bases between. The CDR3 DNA reads TGTGCCAGCAGGAAGATGGGGGGAGGAGATACGCAGTATTTT. Translating it yields CASRKMGGGDTQYF.

This clonotype was recorded many times. V and J are TRBV7-2 and TRBJ2-7; unclear D gene. V was clipped by 1 base and J by 3 bases, with 7 bases between them. From germline, CDR1 is SGHTA and CDR2 FQGNSA. The CDR3 sequence is 13 residues long. This CDR3 reads CASSLGVDYEQYF. The CDR3 nucleotides read TGTGCCAGCAGCTTAGGGGTAGACTACGAGCAGTACTTC.

In this sample, this clonotype turned up a few times. Germline is not matched at one junction end, which may reflect a read error. V usage is TRBV9 and J usage is TRBJ1-2, with D possibly being TRBD1 (6 bases). The CDR3 is made up of 14 amino acids. Germline CDR1 SGDLS, CDR2 YYNGEE. CDR3 nucleotide sequence: TGTGCCAGCAGCCCTCAGGACAGAAACTATGGCTACGCCTTC. This codes for CASSPQDRNYGYAF.

The chain recombines TRBV12-3 or TRBV12-4 with TRBJ2-7; TRBD2 matches 7 bases. Trimming took 5 bases from V and 1 from J; bases not matched to a gene: 8. The CDR3 runs to 15 residues. The CDR3 region is CASSLRLAESYEQYV. For the CDR3, the DNA is TGTGCCAGCAGTCTCCGGCTAGCGGAATCCTACGAGCAGTACGTC.

This clonotype has at least ten counts. V and J are TRBV2 and TRBJ2-3; D remains unclear. V dropped 2 bases and J dropped 2 bases, with 11 bases sitting between them. CDR1 SNHLY and CDR2 FYNNEI come from the germline V gene. This CDR3 comprises 15 residues. For the CDR3, the DNA is TGTGCCAGCAGTGAACCCCCTGGCACCACAGATACGCAGTATTTT. Encoded protein: CASSEPPGTTDTQYF.

This rearrangement joins TRBV3-1 to TRBJ2-3; 8 bases agree with TRBD2. Trimming at V came to 6 bases and at J to 2 bases, leaving 10 bases not matched to a gene. This CDR3 is 16 amino acids long. CDR1 is LGHDT and CDR2 is YNNKEL in the germline V gene (reference sequence). CDR3 nucleotide sequence: TGTGCCAGCAGGCGTGAAGCGGGAGCCCCCACAGATACGCAGTATTTT. Translated, it gives CASRREAGAPTDTQYF.

V is TRBV30 and J is TRBJ1-2; unclear D gene. Trimming cost V 0 bases and J 2 bases, with 1 base left between them. This CDR3 comprises 11 residues. Germline loops: CDR1 GTSNPN, CDR2 SVGIG (reference sequence). Here the CDR3 reads CAWSVNYGYTF. CDR3 in DNA: TGTGCCTGGAGTGTAAACTATGGCTACACCTTC.

For this clonotype: This may come from a read error, since a much larger clone is one base off. The J gene is TRBJ2-1, the V gene TRBV29-1, with a weak D call TRBD2 (6 bases). The CDR3 covers 15 residues. Germline loops: CDR1 SQVTM, CDR2 ANQGSEA. CDR3 nucleotides: TGCAGCGTTGTTGAAACTAGCTTTTTATACAATGATCAGTTCTTC. Protein: CSVVETSFLYNDQFF.

This chain connects TRBV5-8 to TRBJ2-4, with a possible D match to TRBD2 (5 bases). The CDR3 totals 13 residues. V lost 6 bases and J lost 6, with 13 bases in between. CDR1 SGHTS and CDR2 YDEGEE come from the germline V gene. The CDR3, as DNA: TGTGCCAGCATCAAGTATCGGGGAAACATTCAGTACTTC. Protein product: CASIKYRGNIQYF.

This clonotype was recorded at least ten times. The chain recombines TRBV7-9 with TRBJ1-1; D not resolved. V gave up 7 bases and J gave up 7 bases, with 13 bases separating them. In germline, CDR1 is SEHNR, CDR2 FQNEAQ (reference sequence). There are 12 residues in the CDR3. As DNA, the CDR3 is TGTGCCAGCACCGTCGCGGGGATTGAAGCTTTCTTT. This codes for CASTVAGIEAFF.

This clonotype has only a few counts. V is TRBV20-1 and J is TRBJ2-1; the D gene is possibly TRBD2 (6 bases). Germline V gene data show CDR1 as DFQATT and CDR2 as SNEGSKA (reference sequence). Trimming shortened V by 4 bases and J by 0 bases, and 10 bases separated the two germline ends. The CDR3 contains 14 residues. This CDR3 reads CSATPDYSYNEQFF. The DNA of the CDR3 is TGCAGTGCTACCCCGGACTACTCCTACAATGAGCAGTTCTTC.